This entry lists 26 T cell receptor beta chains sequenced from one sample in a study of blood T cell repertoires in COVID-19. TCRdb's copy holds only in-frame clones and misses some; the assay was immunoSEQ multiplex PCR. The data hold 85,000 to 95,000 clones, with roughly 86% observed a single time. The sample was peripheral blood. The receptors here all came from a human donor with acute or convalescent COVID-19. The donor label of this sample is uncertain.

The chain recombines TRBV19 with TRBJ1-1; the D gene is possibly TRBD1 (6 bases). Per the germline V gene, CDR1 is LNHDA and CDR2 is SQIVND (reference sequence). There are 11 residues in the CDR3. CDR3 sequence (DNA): TGTGCAGTCAGGGGAGCCTGGGAAGCTTTCTTT. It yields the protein CAVRGAWEAFF.

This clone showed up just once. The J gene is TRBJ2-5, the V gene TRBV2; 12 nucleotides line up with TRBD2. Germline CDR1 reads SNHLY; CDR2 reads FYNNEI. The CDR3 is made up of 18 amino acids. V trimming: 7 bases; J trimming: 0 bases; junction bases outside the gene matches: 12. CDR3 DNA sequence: TGTGCCAGCATAACCATGGCTAGCGGGGGGGGACACCAAGAGACCCAGTACTTC. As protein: CASITMASGGGHQETQYF.

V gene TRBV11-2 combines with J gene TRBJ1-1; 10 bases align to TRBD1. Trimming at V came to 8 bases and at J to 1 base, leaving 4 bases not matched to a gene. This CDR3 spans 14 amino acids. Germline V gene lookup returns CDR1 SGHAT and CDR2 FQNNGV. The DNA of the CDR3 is TGTGCCAGCGGGACAGGGGCTGGGAACACTGAAGCTTTCTTT. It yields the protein CASGTGAGNTEAFF.

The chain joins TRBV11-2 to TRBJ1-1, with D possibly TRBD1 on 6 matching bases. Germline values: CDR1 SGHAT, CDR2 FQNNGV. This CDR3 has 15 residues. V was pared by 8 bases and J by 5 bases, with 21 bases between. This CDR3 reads CASSPAAGAKTEAFF. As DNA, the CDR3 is TGTGCCAGCTCCCCTGCGGCAGGGGCCAAGACTGAAGCTTTCTTT. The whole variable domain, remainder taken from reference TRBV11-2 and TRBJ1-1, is EAGVAQSPRYKIIEKRQSVAFWCNPISGHATLYWYQQILGQGPKLLIQFQNNGVVDDSQLPKDRFSAERLKGVDSTLKIQPAKLEDSAVYLCASSPAAGAKTEAFFGQGTRLTVV.

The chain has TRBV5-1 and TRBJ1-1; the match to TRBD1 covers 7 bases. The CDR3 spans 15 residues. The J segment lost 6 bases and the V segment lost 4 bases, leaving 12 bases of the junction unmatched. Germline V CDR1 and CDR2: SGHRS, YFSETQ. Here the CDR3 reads CASSPPSTGRSEAFF. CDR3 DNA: TGCGCCAGCAGCCCACCGTCGACAGGGCGGTCTGAAGCTTTCTTT.

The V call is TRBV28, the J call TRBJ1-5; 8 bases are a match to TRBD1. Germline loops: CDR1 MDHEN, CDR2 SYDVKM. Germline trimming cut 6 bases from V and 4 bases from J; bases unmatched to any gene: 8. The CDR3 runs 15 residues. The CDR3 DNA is TGTGCCAGCAGACAAGGACAGGGTGGGAATCAGCCCCAGCATTTT. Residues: CASRQGQGGNQPQHF.

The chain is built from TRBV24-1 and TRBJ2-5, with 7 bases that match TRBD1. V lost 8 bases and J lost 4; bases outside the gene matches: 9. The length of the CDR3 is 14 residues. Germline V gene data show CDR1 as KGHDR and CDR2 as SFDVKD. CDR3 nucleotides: TGTGCCACCATCCCAGGGGGTACCATAGAGACCCAGTACTTC. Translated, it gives CATIPGGTIETQYF.

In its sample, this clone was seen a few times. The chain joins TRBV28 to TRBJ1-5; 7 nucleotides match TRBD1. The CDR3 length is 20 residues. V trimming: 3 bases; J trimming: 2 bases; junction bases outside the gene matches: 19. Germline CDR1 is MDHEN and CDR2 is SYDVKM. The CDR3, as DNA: TGTGCCAGCAGTTTGTGGGGGACAGCGGGCCGTTCTGGCGGCAATCAGCCCCAGCATTTT. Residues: CASSLWGTAGRSGGNQPQHF.

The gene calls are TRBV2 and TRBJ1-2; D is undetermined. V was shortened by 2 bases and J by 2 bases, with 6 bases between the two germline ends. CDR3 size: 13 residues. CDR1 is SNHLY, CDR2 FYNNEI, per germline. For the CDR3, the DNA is TGTGCCAGCAGTGAATCCGAGAACTATGGCTACACCTTC. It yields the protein CASSESENYGYTF.

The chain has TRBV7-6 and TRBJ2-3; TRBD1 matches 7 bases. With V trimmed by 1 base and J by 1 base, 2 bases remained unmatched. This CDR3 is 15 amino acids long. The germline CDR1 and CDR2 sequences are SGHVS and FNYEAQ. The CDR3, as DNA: TGTGCCAGCAGCTTAGGAGGGACAGGCACAGATACGCAGTATTTT. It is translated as CASSLGGTGTDTQYF.

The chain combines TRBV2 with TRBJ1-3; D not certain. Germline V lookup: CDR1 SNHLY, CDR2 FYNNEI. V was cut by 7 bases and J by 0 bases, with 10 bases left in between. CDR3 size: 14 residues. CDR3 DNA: TGTGCCAGCAACGCCTTGCGCTCTGGAAACACCATATATTTT. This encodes CASNALRSGNTIYF. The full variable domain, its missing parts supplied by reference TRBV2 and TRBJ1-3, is EPEVTQTPSHQVTQMGQEVILRCVPISNHLYFYWYRQILGQKVEFLVSFYNNEISEKSEIFDDQFSVERPDGSNFTLKIRSTKLEDSAMYFCASNALRSGNTIYFGEGSWLTVV.

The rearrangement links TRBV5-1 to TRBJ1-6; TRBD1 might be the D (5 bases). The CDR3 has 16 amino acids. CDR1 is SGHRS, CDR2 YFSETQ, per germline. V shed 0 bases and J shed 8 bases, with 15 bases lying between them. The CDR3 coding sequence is TGCGCCAGCAGCTTGGTAGCAGGGTCTTTGGATTCACCCCTCCACTTT. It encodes CASSLVAGSLDSPLHF.

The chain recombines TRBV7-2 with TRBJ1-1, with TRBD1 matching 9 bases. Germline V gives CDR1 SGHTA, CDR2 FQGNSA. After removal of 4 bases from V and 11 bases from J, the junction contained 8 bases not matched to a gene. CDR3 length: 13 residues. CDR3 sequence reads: CASSYGQGRDAFF. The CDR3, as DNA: TGTGCCAGCAGCTACGGACAGGGGAGGGATGCTTTCTTT.

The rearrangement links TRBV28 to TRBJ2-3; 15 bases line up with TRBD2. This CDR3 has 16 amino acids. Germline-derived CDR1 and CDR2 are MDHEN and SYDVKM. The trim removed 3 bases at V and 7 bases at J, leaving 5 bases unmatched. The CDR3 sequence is CASSFGLAGGRNTQYF. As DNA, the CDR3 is TGTGCCAGCAGTTTTGGACTAGCGGGGGGGCGAAATACGCAGTATTTT.

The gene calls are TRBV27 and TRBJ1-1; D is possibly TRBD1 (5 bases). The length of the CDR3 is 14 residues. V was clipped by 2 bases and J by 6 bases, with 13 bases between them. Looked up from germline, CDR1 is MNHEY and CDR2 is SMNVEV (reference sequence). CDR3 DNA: TGTGCCAGCAGTTTACACGGGGGAGTCGCTGAAGCTTTCTTT. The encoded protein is CASSLHGGVAEAFF.

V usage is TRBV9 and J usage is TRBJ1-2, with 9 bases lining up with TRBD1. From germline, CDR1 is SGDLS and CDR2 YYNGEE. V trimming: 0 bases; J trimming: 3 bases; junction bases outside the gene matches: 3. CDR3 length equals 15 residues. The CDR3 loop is CASSVVGTGHYGYTF. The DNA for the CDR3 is TGTGCCAGCAGCGTAGTAGGGACAGGGCACTATGGCTACACCTTC.

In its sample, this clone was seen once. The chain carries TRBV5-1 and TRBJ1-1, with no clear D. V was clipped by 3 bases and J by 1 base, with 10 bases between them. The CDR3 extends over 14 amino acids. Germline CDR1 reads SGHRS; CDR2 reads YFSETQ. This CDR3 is CASSYDRGNTEAFF. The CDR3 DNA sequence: TGCGCCAGCAGCTACGACCGCGGGAACACTGAAGCTTTCTTT.

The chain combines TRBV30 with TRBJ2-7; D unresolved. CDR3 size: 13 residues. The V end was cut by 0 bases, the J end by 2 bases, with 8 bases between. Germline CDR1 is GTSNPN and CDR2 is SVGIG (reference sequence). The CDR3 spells CAWSVLSTYEQYF. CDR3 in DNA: TGTGCCTGGAGTGTACTTAGTACCTACGAGCAGTACTTC.

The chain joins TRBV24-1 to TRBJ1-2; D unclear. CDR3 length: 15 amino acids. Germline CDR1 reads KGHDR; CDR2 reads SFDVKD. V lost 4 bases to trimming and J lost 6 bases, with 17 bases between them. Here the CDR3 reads CATSDPGRSGNGYTF. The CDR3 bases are TGTGCCACCAGTGACCCGGGGAGGTCGGGGAATGGCTACACCTTC.

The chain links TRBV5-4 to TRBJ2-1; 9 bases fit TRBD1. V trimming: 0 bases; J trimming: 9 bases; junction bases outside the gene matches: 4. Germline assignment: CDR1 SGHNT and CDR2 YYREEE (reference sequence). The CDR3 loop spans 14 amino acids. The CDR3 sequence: CASSLGTGGREQFF. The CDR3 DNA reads TGTGCCAGCAGCTTGGGAACAGGGGGCCGTGAGCAGTTCTTC.

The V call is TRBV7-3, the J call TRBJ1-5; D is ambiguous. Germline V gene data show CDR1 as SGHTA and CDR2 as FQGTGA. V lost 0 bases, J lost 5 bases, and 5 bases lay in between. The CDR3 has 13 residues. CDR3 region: CASSLTRDQPQHF. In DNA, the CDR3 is TGTGCCAGCAGCTTAACCCGAGATCAGCCCCAGCATTTT.

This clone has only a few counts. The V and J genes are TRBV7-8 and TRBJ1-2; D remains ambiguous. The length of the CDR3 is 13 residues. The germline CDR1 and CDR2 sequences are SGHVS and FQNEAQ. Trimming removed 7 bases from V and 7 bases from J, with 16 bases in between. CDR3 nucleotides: TGTGCCAGCACTAGCGGGGTTTCCTCTGGCTACACCTTC. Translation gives CASTSGVSSGYTF. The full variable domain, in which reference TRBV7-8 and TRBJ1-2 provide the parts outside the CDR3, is GAGVSQSPRYKVAKRGQDVALRCDPISGHVSLFWYQQALGQGPEFLTYFQNEAQLDKSGLPSDRFFAERPEGSVSTLKIQRTQQEDSAVYLCASTSGVSSGYTFGSGTRLTVV.

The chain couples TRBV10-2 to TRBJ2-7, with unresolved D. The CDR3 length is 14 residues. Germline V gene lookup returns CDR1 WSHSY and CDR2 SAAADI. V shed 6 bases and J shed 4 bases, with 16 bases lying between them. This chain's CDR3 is CASSGHRVGYEQYF. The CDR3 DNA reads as TGCGCCAGCAGCGGTCACCGCGTTGGTTACGAGCAGTACTTC.

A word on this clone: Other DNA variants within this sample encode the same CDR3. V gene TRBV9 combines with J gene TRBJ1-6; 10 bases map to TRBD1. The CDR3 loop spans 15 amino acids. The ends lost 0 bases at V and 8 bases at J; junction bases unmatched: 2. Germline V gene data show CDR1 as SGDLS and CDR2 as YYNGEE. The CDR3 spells CASSVGDRGHSPLHF. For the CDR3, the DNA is TGTGCCAGCAGCGTAGGGGACAGGGGCCATTCACCCCTCCACTTT.

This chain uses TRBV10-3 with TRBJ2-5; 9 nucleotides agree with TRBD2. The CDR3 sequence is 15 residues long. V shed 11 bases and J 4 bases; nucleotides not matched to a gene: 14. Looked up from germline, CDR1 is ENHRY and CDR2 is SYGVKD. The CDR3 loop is CAVSSPTSGGETQYF. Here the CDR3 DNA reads TGTGCCGTATCCTCCCCGACTAGCGGCGGAGAGACCCAGTACTTC.

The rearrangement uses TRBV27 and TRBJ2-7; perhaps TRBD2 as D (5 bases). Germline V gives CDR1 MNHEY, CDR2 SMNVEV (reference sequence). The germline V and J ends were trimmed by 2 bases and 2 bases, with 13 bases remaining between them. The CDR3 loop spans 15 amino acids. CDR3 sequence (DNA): TGTGCCAGCAGTTTACTCCTAGCTCCTACCTACGAGCAGTACTTC. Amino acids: CASSLLLAPTYEQYF.